The clone carrying this T cell receptor beta chain occurred a few times. Antigen unknown. The data derive from a study of blood T cells in healthy people across ages. Study information: When template switching was applied, about one barcoded beta molecule was captured per two T cells. Regarding the study as a whole: Estimated diversity across one million T cells was deemed an underestimate.

A second PCR, run for roughly 7 to 12 cycles, used a sample-barcoded 5' primer plus a J-beta primer mix. Every sample returned 2.5 million or more CDR3-containing paired-end reads. TCRdb used MiXCR to reprocess the 5' RACE reads, holding one entry per CDR3 protein. The sample yields 650,000 to 1,000,000 distinct CDR3 sequences, roughly 35% seen once. The CDR3 has 13 residues. Trimming removed 9 bases at V and 1 base at J, with 12 bases between. In germline, CDR1 is ENHRY, CDR2 SYGVKD. The sequence was collected from a man younger than 30 in good health. The sequencing input was blood. The chain couples TRBV10-3 to TRBJ2-5; possibly TRBD1 or TRBD2 for D (7 bases each). CDR3 DNA: TGTGCCATAGGGAGGGACAGCCAAGAGACCCAGTACTTC. Amino acid sequence: CAIGRDSQETQYF.